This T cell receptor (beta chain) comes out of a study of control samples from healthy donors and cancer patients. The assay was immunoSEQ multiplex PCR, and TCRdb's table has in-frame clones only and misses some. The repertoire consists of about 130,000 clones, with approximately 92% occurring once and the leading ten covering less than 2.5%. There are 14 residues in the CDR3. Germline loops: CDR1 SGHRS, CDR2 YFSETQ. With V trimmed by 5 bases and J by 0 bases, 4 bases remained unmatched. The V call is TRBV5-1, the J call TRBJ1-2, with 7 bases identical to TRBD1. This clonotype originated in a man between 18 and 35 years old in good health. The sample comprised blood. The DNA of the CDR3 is TGCGCCAGCAGTTCGGGACAGACTAACTATGGCTACACCTTC. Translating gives CASSSGQTNYGYTF. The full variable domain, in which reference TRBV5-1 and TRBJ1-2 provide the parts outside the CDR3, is KAGVTQTPRYLIKTRGQQVTLSCSPISGHRSVSWYQQTPGQGLQFLFEYFSETQRNKGNFPGRFSGRQFSNSRSEMNVSTLELGDSALYLCASSSGQTNYGYTFGSGTRLTVV.